Shown below are 30 T cell receptor beta chains from a single sample sequenced in a study of blood T cells in healthy people across ages. Then a second PCR, running roughly 6 to 11 cycles, was carried out with a sample-barcoded 5' primer and a J-beta primer mix. One entry per CDR3 protein results from TCRdb running MiXCR on the 5' RACE reads. Here the sample spans 1.5 million to 2 million distinct CDR3 sequences, 49% being singletons. What was sequenced was blood. The receptors originated from a woman aged 40 to 50 in good health.

V gene TRBV6-1 combines with J gene TRBJ2-5, with 7 bases matching TRBD2. In germline, CDR1 is MNHNS, CDR2 SASEGT. The CDR3 is 15 amino acids. V lost 2 bases and J lost 2; bases outside the gene matches: 5. CDR3 sequence reads: CASSESGNYQETQYF. The CDR3 nucleotides read TGTGCCAGCAGTGAAAGCGGGAACTATCAAGAGACCCAGTACTTC.

This chain links TRBV7-9 with TRBJ1-4, with D possibly TRBD1 on 5 matching bases. This CDR3 region has 16 residues. V lost 1 base to trimming and J lost 3 bases, with 12 bases between them. Germline CDR1 and CDR2: SEHNR and FQNEAQ (reference sequence). CDR3 DNA sequence: TGTGCCAGCAGCTTAGATCAGGGTCTGGCTAATGAAAAACTGTTTTTT. Its protein is CASSLDQGLANEKLFF. The variable domain in full, completed from reference TRBV7-9 and TRBJ1-4, reads DTGVSQNPRHKITKRGQNVTFRCDPISEHNRLYWYRQTLGQGPEFLTYFQNEAQLEKSRLLSDRFSAERPKGSFSTLEIQRTEQGDSAMYLCASSLDQGLANEKLFFGSGTQLSVL.

The chain recombines TRBV4-1 with TRBJ2-1; weak D call: TRBD2 (6 bases). Per the germline V gene, CDR1 is MGHRA and CDR2 is YSYEKL. The V end was cut by 1 base, the J end by 7 bases, with 20 bases between. The CDR3 spans 17 residues. CDR3: CASSQGTEGLPSNEQFF. CDR3 DNA: TGCGCCAGCAGCCAAGGAACGGAGGGACTCCCCTCGAATGAGCAGTTCTTC.

The rearrangement joins TRBV10-3 to TRBJ2-1; TRBD1 matches 7 bases. The CDR3 spans 15 residues. V lost 6 bases and J lost 5; bases outside the gene matches: 10. Looked up from germline, CDR1 is ENHRY and CDR2 is SYGVKD. CDR3 region: CAIRRTGRDNNEQFF. CDR3 DNA: TGTGCCATCAGAAGGACAGGCCGAGATAACAATGAGCAGTTCTTC.

The rearrangement uses TRBV5-1 and TRBJ2-7; D tentatively reads TRBD1 or TRBD2 (5 bases each). This CDR3 is built from 14 residues. Germline V gene sequence: CDR1 SGHRS, CDR2 YFSETQ. V lost 4 bases and J lost 3, with 14 bases in between. The CDR3 nucleotides read TGCGCCAGCAGCCCGGGGACGGACGACTACGAGCAGTACTTC. It yields the protein CASSPGTDDYEQYF. Full variable domain (rest looked up from reference TRBV5-1 and TRBJ2-7): KAGVTQTPRYLIKTRGQQVTLSCSPISGHRSVSWYQQTPGQGLQFLFEYFSETQRNKGNFPGRFSGRQFSNSRSEMNVSTLELGDSALYLCASSPGTDDYEQYFGPGTRLTVT.

This clonotype has a single count. The chain is built from TRBV7-2 and TRBJ1-4, with D perhaps TRBD1 (5 bases). Germline values: CDR1 SGHTA, CDR2 FQGNSA. Trimming stripped 2 bases from V and 3 bases from J, with 10 bases between. The CDR3 contains 15 residues. CDR3 bases: TGTGCCAGCAGCTTAATGCGGGGCTCTAATGAAAAACTGTTTTTT. As protein: CASSLMRGSNEKLFF.

This chain links TRBV29-1 with TRBJ2-1; D gene unclear. Trimming cost V 7 bases and J 15 bases, with 13 bases left between them. This CDR3 is built from 9 residues. In germline, CDR1 is SQVTM, CDR2 ANQGSEA. The CDR3 region is CSAGVGAFF. As DNA, the CDR3 is TGCAGCGCAGGAGTGGGCGCGTTCTTC.

The chain couples TRBV7-8 to TRBJ2-7, with TRBD2 matching 8 bases. The J segment lost 1 base and the V segment lost 5 bases, leaving 13 bases of the junction unmatched. The CDR3 extends over 17 amino acids. In germline, CDR1 is SGHVS, CDR2 FQNEAQ. The CDR3 sequence is CASSPSPAGDLSYEQYF. The CDR3 DNA is TGTGCCAGCAGCCCCTCCCCAGCGGGGGACCTTTCCTACGAGCAGTACTTC.

The chain recombines TRBV6-1 with TRBJ2-1; possibly TRBD1 for D (6 bases). The CDR3 runs 15 residues. V dropped 4 bases and J dropped 2 bases, with 12 bases sitting between them. Germline CDR1 and CDR2: MNHNS and SASEGT. In nucleotides, the CDR3 is TGTGCCAGCAGTGGATCAGGGGCGACCTACAATGAGCAGTTCTTC. This codes for CASSGSGATYNEQFF.

This chain connects TRBV7-2 to TRBJ1-6; perhaps TRBD1 as D (6 bases). The V gene's germline CDR1 is SGHTA and CDR2 FQGNSA. V lost 5 bases and J lost 10, with 12 bases in between. The CDR3 is 13 residues long. The CDR3 loop reads CASSVSGDSPLHF. The CDR3 DNA reads TGTGCCAGCAGCGTCTCAGGGGACTCACCCCTCCACTTT.

This clonotype was seen more than once but under ten times. The genes are TRBV14 and TRBJ1-1; D might be TRBD1 (5 bases). The germline V gene encodes CDR1 SGHDN and CDR2 FVKESK. V was shortened by 3 bases and J by 3 bases, with 17 bases between the two germline ends. CDR3 size: 16 residues. The CDR3 DNA sequence: TGTGCCAGCAGCCACTTTTGGCAGGGATCGGACACTGAAGCTTTCTTT. This encodes CASSHFWQGSDTEAFF.

As for this clonotype: Sequence at one end of the junction differs from germline and may be a read error. The chain is built from TRBV7-2 and TRBJ2-7; D is unclear. Germline CDR1 SGHTA, CDR2 FQGNSA. The CDR3 has 15 amino acids. The CDR3 bases are TGTGTCAGCAGCTTACAAGGGCAGATGGCCTACGAGCAGTACTTC. Amino acid sequence: CVSSLQGQMAYEQYF.

The chain joins TRBV5-1 to TRBJ2-7, with D possibly being TRBD2 (6 bases). The germline V gene has CDR1 SGHRS and CDR2 YFSETQ. This CDR3 is 15 amino acids long. Trimming shortened V by 4 bases and J by 0 bases, and 14 bases separated the two germline ends. CDR3 DNA: TGCGCCAGCAGCCCAATTACGGGGGACTCCTACGAGCAGTACTTC. It yields the protein CASSPITGDSYEQYF.

This sequence joins TRBV11-1 and TRBJ2-5, with D possibly TRBD1 on 5 matching bases. V dropped 5 bases and J dropped 4 bases, with 14 bases sitting between them. The CDR3 covers 14 residues. From germline, CDR1 is SGHAT and CDR2 FQDESV (reference sequence). The CDR3 sequence: CASSPSGWGETQYF. CDR3 nucleotides: TGTGCCAGCAGCCCCTCAGGGTGGGGAGAGACCCAGTACTTC.

The chain recombines TRBV24-1 with TRBJ2-1; 7 positions match TRBD1. With the DNA end fitting TRBJ2-7 better, the J assignment may be wrong. This CDR3 has 16 residues. CDR1 and CDR2 (germline): KGHDR, SFDVKD. CDR3 nucleotides: TGTGCCACCAGTGACCGAGACAGGGCCCCCTACAATGAGCAGTACTTC. It specifies CATSDRDRAPYNEQYF.

This clonotype was recorded once. The rearrangement links TRBV6-2 or TRBV6-3 to TRBJ2-7, with 7 positions matching TRBD1. The CDR3 spans 15 residues. From germline, CDR1 is MNHEY and CDR2 SVGEGT. The V segment lost 5 bases and the J segment 0 bases; nucleotides outside the gene matches: 7. This CDR3 is CASSPGQSRSYEQYF. The CDR3 nucleotides are TGTGCCAGCAGTCCGGGACAGTCCCGCTCCTACGAGCAGTACTTC.

This clonotype was recorded a few times. This chain connects TRBV29-1 to TRBJ2-6, with D perhaps being TRBD1 or TRBD2 (6 bases each). The CDR3 sequence is 16 residues long. Trimming stripped 3 bases from V and 0 bases from J, with 12 bases between. Germline V gives CDR1 SQVTM, CDR2 ANQGSEA. CDR3 region: CSVEGGGGSGANVLTF. CDR3 nucleotides: TGCAGCGTTGAGGGCGGAGGGGGCTCTGGGGCCAACGTCCTGACTTTC.

The gene calls are TRBV5-1 and TRBJ2-5; TRBD2 agrees at 8 bases. The CDR3 sequence is 16 residues long. CDR1 and CDR2 (germline): SGHRS, YFSETQ. Unmatched junction bases numbered 11, after V lost 4 bases and J lost 3 bases. The CDR3 sequence is CASSVTSAGDEETQYF. The DNA of the CDR3 is TGCGCCAGCAGCGTCACGTCAGCGGGGGATGAAGAGACCCAGTACTTC.

V is TRBV9 and J is TRBJ1-2, with D uncertain. The CDR3 consists of 14 residues. Trimming took 3 bases from V and 1 from J, leaving 10 bases between them. The germline V gene has CDR1 SGDLS and CDR2 YYNGEE. Here the CDR3 reads CASSAPPDNYGYTF. DNA for the CDR3: TGTGCCAGCAGCGCCCCACCCGATAACTATGGCTACACCTTC.

J is TRBJ2-1 and V is TRBV12-3 or TRBV12-4; 12 bases map to TRBD1. This CDR3 has 15 residues. J lost 9 bases, V lost 6 bases, and 9 bases had no gene match. The CDR3 DNA is TGTGCCAGCAGCTTCCCCGGGACAGGGGGCTTTGAGCAGTTCTTC. It specifies CASSFPGTGGFEQFF.

This rearrangement joins TRBV7-8 to TRBJ2-5, with 8 bases that match TRBD2. The CDR3 spans 16 residues. Germline V gene sequence: CDR1 SGHVS, CDR2 FQNEAQ. V shed 2 bases, J shed 4 bases, and the junction held 9 bases outside the gene matches. Written as DNA, the CDR3 is TGTGCCAGCAGCTTACAGGGACTAGGGGGAGGAGAGACCCAGTACTTC. Translated, it gives CASSLQGLGGGETQYF. The full variable domain, with the rest looked up from reference TRBV7-8 and TRBJ2-5, is GAGVSQSPRYKVAKRGQDVALRCDPISGHVSLFWYQQALGQGPEFLTYFQNEAQLDKSGLPSDRFFAERPEGSVSTLKIQRTQQEDSAVYLCASSLQGLGGGETQYFGPGTRLLVL.

The CDR3 sequence: CATSDPGGEDVHEQFF. The DNA for the CDR3 is TGTGCCACCAGTGACCCCGGCGGGGAGGACGTCCATGAGCAGTTCTTC. This sequence joins TRBV24-1 and TRBJ2-1; possible D gene TRBD2, 6 bases. The germline V gene has CDR1 KGHDR and CDR2 SFDVKD. The length of the CDR3 is 16 residues. V was shortened by 4 bases and J by 8 bases, with 20 bases between the two germline ends.

The chain joins TRBV7-2 to TRBJ2-7; 9 bases fit TRBD2. Germline V gene data show CDR1 as SGHTA and CDR2 as FQGNSA. This CDR3 region has 16 residues. Trimming cost V 1 base and J 0 bases; bases outside gene matches: 4. CDR3 amino acids: CASSLGGGVVSYEQYF. The CDR3 bases are TGTGCCAGCAGCTTAGGCGGGGGGGTGGTCTCCTACGAGCAGTACTTC.

Ten or more counts support this clonotype. The chain couples TRBV29-1 to TRBJ2-1; a possible D gene is TRBD2 (6 bases). The CDR3 length is 13 residues. Germline CDR1 is SQVTM and CDR2 is ANQGSEA. V lost 7 bases to trimming and J lost 5 bases, with 15 bases between them. CDR3 in DNA: TGCAGCGGGAGGGGTACGTCTGACAATGAGCAGTTCTTC. It yields the protein CSGRGTSDNEQFF.

The chain is built from TRBV27 and TRBJ1-2; no firm D call. The CDR3 is 14 residues long. Trimming stripped 5 bases from V and 6 bases from J, with 16 bases between. Germline V CDR1 and CDR2: MNHEY, SMNVEV (reference sequence). The CDR3, as DNA: TGTGCCAGCAGTACGGCCGGCTGGGCCAATGGCTACACCTTC. Translated, it gives CASSTAGWANGYTF.

This clonotype was observed a handful of times. This chain connects TRBV19 to TRBJ2-1, with TRBD1 matching over 9 bases. With V trimmed by 7 bases and J by 8 bases, 6 bases remained unmatched. CDR1 and CDR2 (germline): LNHDA, SQIVND (reference sequence). This CDR3 has 13 residues. The CDR3 protein is CASIGTGFYEQFF. In DNA form, the CDR3 reads TGTGCCAGTATAGGGACAGGGTTTTATGAGCAGTTCTTC.

The chain is built from TRBV15 and TRBJ2-5; TRBD1 matches 8 bases. Trimming at V came to 1 base and at J to 5 bases, leaving 6 bases not matched to a gene. The CDR3 runs 15 residues. In germline, CDR1 is LNHNV, CDR2 YYDKDF (reference sequence). The DNA for the CDR3 is TGTGCCACCAGCAGAGGGACAGGGATTTTGGAGACCCAGTACTTC. Protein product: CATSRGTGILETQYF. The whole variable domain, filled in from reference TRBV15 and TRBJ2-5, reads DAMVIQNPRYQVTQFGKPVTLSCSQTLNHNVMYWYQQKSSQAPKLLFHYYDKDFNNEADTPDNFQSRRPNTSFCFLDIRSPGLGDTAMYLCATSRGTGILETQYFGPGTRLLVL.

V gene TRBV4-1 combines with J gene TRBJ2-2, with D unclear. The CDR3 sequence is 16 residues long. Trimming cost V 1 base and J 0 bases, with 9 bases left between them. Per germline, CDR1 MGHRA and CDR2 YSYEKL. The CDR3 spells CASSQVLDTNTGELFF. The DNA for the CDR3 is TGCGCCAGCAGCCAAGTCCTAGACACGAACACCGGGGAGCTGTTTTTT.

The V and J genes are TRBV27 and TRBJ2-7; possible D gene TRBD2, 6 bases. Trimming removed 2 bases at V and 0 bases at J, with 11 bases between. The CDR3 has 15 residues. Per germline, CDR1 MNHEY and CDR2 SMNVEV (reference sequence). The CDR3 protein is CASSLARGSSYEQYF. The CDR3 coding sequence is TGTGCCAGCAGTTTAGCGCGGGGAAGCTCCTACGAGCAGTACTTC.

The chain has TRBV10-3 and TRBJ2-1, with 9 bases fitting TRBD1. Trimming took 10 bases from V and 8 from J; bases not matched to a gene: 18. This CDR3 has 16 amino acids. Germline CDR1 ENHRY, CDR2 SYGVKD. The CDR3, as DNA: TGTGCCACCACCGACGGAACGAGACAGGGGGGCCATGAGCAGTTCTTC. Protein: CATTDGTRQGGHEQFF.